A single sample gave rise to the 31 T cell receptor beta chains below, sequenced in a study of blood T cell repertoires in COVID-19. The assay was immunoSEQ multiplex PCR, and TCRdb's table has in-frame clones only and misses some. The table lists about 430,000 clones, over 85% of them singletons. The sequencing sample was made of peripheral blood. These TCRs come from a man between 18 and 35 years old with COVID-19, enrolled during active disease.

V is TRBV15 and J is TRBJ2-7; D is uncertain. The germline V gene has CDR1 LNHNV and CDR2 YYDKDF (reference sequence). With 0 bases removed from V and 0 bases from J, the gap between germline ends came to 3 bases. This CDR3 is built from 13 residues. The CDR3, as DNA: TGTGCCACCAGCAGAGACCACTCCTACGAGCAGTACTTC. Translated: CATSRDHSYEQYF.

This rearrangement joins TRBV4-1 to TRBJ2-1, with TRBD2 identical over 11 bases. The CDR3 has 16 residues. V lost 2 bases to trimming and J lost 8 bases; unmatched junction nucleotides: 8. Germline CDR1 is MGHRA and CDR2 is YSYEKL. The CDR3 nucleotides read TGCGCCAGCAGCCAACCGTATAGCGGGAGGGAGGATGAGCAGTTCTTC. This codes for CASSQPYSGREDEQFF.

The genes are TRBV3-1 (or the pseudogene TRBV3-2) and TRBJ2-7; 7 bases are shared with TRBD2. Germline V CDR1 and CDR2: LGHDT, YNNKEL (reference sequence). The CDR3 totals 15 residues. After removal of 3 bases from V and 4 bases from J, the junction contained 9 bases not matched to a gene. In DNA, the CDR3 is TGTGCCAGCAGCCACCCACCGGGAGGAGGTTACGAGCAGTACTTC. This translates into CASSHPPGGGYEQYF.

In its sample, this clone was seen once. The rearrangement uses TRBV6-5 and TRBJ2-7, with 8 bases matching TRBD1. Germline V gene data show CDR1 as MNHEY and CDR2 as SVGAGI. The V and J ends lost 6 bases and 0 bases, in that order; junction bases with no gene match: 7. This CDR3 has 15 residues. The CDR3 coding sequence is TGTGCCAGCAGGCCCTCAGGGGGCTACTCCTACGAGCAGTACTTC. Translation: CASRPSGGYSYEQYF.

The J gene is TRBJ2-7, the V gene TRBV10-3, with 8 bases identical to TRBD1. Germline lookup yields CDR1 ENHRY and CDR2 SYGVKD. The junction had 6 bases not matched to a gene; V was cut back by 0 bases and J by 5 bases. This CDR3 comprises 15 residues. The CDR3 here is CAISESQQGVNEQYF. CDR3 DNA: TGTGCCATCAGTGAGTCACAACAGGGGGTGAACGAGCAGTACTTC.

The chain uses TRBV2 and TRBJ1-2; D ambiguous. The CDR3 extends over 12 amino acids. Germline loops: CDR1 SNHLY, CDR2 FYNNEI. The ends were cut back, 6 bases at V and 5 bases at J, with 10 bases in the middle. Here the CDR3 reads CASRGRNYGYTF. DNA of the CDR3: TGTGCCAGCAGAGGGAGAAATTATGGCTACACCTTC.

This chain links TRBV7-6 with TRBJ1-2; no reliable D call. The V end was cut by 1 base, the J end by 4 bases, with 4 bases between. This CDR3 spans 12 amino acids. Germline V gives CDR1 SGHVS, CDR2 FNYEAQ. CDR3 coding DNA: TGTGCCAGCAGCTTAGACAGCTATGGCTACACCTTC. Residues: CASSLDSYGYTF.

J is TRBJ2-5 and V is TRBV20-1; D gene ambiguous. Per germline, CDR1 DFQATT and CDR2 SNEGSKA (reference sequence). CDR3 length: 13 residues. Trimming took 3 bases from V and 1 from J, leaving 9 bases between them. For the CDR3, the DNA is TGCAGTGCTAGTCGGTCACCCCAAGAGACCCAGTACTTC. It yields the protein CSASRSPQETQYF.

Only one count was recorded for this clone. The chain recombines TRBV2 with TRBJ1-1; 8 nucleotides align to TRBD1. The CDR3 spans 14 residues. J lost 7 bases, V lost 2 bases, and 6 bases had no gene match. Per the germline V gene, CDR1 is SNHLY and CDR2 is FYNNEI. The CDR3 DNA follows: TGTGCCAGCAGTGAAAACAGGGGGGGAGGTGAAGCTTTCTTT. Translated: CASSENRGGGEAFF. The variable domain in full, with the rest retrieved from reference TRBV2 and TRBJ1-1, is EPEVTQTPSHQVTQMGQEVILRCVPISNHLYFYWYRQILGQKVEFLVSFYNNEISEKSEIFDDQFSVERPDGSNFTLKIRSTKLEDSAMYFCASSENRGGGEAFFGQGTRLTVV.

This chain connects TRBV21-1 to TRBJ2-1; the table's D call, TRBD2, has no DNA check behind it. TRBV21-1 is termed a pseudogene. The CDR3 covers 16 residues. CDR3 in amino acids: CASKTSGGSSYNEQFF. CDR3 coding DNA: TGTGCCAGCAAGACTAGCGGGGGGAGCTCCTACAATGAGCAGTTCTTC.

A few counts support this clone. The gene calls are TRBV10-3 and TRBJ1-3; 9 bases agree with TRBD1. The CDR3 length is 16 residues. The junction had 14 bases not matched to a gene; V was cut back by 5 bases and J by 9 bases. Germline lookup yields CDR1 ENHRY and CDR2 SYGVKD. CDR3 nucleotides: TGTGCCATCAGTCCCCGAGGGACAGGGAGGGGAGGCACCATATATTTT. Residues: CAISPRGTGRGGTIYF.

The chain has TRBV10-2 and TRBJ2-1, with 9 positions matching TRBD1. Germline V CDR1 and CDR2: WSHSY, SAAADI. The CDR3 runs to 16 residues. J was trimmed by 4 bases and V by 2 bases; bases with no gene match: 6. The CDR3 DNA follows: TGCGCCAGCAGTGAGGTTGGGACAGGGACGTACAATGAGCAGTTCTTC. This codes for CASSEVGTGTYNEQFF.

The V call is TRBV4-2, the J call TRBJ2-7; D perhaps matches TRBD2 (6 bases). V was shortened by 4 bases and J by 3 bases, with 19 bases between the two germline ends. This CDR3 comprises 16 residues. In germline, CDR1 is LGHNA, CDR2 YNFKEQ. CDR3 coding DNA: TGTGCCAGCAGCCCCTCCCTAGCGAGCGGGCGCTACGAGCAGTACTTC. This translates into CASSPSLASGRYEQYF.

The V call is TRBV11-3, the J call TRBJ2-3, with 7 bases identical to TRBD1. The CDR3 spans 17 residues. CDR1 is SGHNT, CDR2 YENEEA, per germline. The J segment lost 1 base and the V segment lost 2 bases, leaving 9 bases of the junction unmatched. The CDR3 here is CASSLTGVRSRTDTQYF. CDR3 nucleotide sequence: TGTGCCAGCAGCTTAACAGGGGTTAGGAGTCGCACAGATACGCAGTATTTT.

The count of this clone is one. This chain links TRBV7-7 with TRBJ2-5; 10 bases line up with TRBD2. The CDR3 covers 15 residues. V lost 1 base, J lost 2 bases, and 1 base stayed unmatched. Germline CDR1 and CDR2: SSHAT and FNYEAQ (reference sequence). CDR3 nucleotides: TGTGCCAGCAGCTTAGGTAGCGGGGGGCAAGAGACCCAGTACTTC. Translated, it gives CASSLGSGGQETQYF.

The CDR3 region is CASSLGGARGEQYF. CDR3 coding DNA: TGCGCCAGCAGCTTGGGTGGGGCGCGGGGCGAGCAGTACTTC. This chain uses TRBV5-1 with TRBJ2-7, with D possibly matching TRBD2 (6 bases). The V and J ends lost 0 bases and 6 bases respectively, with 13 bases between them. Per germline, CDR1 SGHRS and CDR2 YFSETQ. This CDR3 has 14 amino acids.

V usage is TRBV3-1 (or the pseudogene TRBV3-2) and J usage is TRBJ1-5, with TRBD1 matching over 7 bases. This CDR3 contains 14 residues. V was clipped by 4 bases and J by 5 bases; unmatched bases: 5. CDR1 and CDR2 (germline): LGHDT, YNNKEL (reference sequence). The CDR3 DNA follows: TGTGCCAGCAGCCGACAGGGTAGGGATCAGCCCCAGCATTTT. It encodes CASSRQGRDQPQHF.

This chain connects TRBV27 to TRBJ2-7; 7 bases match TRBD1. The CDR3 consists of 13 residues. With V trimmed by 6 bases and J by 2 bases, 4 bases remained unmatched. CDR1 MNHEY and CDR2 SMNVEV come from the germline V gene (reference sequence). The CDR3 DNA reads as TGTGCCAGCAGCCACGGGACAGCCTACGAGCAGTACTTC. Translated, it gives CASSHGTAYEQYF.

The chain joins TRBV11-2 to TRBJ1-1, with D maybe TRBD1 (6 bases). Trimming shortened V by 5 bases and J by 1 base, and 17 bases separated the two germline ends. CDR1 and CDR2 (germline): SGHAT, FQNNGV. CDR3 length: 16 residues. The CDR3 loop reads CASSVTGPRGNTEAFF. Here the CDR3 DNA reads TGTGCCAGCAGCGTCACAGGGCCCCGGGGGAACACTGAAGCTTTCTTT.

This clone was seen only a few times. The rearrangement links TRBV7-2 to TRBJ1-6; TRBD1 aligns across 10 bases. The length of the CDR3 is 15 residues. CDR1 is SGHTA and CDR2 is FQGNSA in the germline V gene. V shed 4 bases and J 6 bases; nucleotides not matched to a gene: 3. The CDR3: CASSSGQGGNSPLHF. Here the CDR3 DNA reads TGTGCCAGCAGCTCAGGACAGGGGGGTAATTCACCCCTCCACTTT.

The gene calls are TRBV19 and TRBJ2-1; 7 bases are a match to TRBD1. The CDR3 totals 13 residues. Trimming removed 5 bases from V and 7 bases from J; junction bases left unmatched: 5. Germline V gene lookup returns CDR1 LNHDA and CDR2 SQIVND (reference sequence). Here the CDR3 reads CASSLGTVNEQFF. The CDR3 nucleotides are TGTGCCAGTAGTCTCGGGACAGTAAATGAGCAGTTCTTC.

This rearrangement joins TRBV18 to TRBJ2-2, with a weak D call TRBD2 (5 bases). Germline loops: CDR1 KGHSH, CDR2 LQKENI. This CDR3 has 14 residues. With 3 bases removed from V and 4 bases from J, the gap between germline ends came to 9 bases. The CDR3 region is CASSPLGVTGELFF. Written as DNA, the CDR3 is TGTGCCAGCTCACCTCTCGGGGTCACCGGGGAGCTGTTTTTT.

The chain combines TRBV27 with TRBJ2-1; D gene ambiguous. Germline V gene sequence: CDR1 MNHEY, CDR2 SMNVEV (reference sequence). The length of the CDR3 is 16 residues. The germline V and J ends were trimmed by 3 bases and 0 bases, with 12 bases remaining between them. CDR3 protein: CASSLSVAPSYNEQFF. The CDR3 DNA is TGTGCCAGCAGTTTGAGCGTGGCCCCCTCCTACAATGAGCAGTTCTTC.

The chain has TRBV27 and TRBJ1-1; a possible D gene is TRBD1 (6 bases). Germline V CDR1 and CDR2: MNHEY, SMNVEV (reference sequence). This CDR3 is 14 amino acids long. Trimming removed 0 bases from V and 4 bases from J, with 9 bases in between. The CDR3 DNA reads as TGTGCCAGCAGTTTATCTTGGGGGCTCACTGAAGCTTTCTTT. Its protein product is CASSLSWGLTEAFF.

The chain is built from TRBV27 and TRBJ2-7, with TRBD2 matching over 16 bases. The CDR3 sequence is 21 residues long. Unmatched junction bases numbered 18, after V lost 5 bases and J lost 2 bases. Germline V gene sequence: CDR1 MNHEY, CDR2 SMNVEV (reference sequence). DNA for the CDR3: TGTGCCAGCAGTCTCAACCCCGGGACTAGCGGGAGGGCCGGTTGGACCTACGAGCAGTACTTC. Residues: CASSLNPGTSGRAGWTYEQYF.

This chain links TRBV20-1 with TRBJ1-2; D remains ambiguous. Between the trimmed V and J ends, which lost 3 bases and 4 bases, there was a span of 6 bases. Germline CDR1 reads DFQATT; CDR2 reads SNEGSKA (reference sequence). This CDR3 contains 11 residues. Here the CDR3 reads CSASNGYGYTF. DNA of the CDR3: TGCAGTGCTAGTAACGGCTATGGCTACACCTTC.

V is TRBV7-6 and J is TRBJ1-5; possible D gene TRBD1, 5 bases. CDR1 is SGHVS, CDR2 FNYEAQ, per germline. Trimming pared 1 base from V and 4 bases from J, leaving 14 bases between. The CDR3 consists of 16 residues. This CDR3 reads CASSLVPGGGNQPQHF. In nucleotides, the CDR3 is TGTGCCAGCAGCTTAGTTCCGGGGGGGGGAAATCAGCCCCAGCATTTT. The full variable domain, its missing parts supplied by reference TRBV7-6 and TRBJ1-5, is GAGVSQSPRYKVTKRGQDVALRCDPISGHVSLYWYRQALGQGPEFLTYFNYEAQQDKSGLPNDRFSAERPEGSISTLTIQRTEQRDSAMYRCASSLVPGGGNQPQHFGDGTRLSIL.

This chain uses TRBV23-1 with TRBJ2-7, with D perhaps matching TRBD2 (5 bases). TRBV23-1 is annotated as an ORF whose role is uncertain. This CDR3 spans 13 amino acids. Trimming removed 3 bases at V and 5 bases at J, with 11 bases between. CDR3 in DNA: TGCGCCAGCAGTCAGAGGGATCTAGACGAGCAGTACTTC. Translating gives CASSQRDLDEQYF.

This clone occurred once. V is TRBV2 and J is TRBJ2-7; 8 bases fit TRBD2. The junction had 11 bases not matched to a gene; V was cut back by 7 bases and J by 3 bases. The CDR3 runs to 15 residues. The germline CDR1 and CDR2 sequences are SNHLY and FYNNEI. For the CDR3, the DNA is TGTGCCAGCATGAAGGGACTAGGGATCTTCTACGAGCAGTACTTC. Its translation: CASMKGLGIFYEQYF.

The CDR3 sequence is CASSLDRHTDTQYF. DNA for the CDR3: TGTGCCAGCAGCTTGGACAGACACACAGATACGCAGTATTTT. The V gene is TRBV7-9, the J gene TRBJ2-3, with D perhaps TRBD1 (6 bases). The V gene's germline CDR1 is SEHNR and CDR2 FQNEAQ (reference sequence). The CDR3 has 14 amino acids. The ends were cut back, 3 bases at V and 2 bases at J, with 9 bases in the middle. Together with reference TRBV7-9 and TRBJ2-3, the CDR3 gives the full variable domain: DTGVSQNPRHKITKRGQNVTFRCDPISEHNRLYWYRQTLGQGPEFLTYFQNEAQLEKSRLLSDRFSAERPKGSFSTLEIQRTEQGDSAMYLCASSLDRHTDTQYFGPGTRLTVL.

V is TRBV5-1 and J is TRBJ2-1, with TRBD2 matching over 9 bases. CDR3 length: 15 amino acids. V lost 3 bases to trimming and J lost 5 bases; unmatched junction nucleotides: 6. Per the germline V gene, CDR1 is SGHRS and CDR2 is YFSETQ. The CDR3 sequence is CASSSGTSSHNEQFF. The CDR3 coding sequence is TGCGCCAGCAGCTCCGGGACTAGCTCTCACAATGAGCAGTTCTTC.